This T cell receptor beta chain comes out of a study of cytomegalovirus exposure and HLA in healthy donors. Study-wide findings and caveats: Most TCRs appeared rarely, but some public TCRs recurred in many donors. HLA allele associations emerged for about 16,000 TCR beta sequences in a later analysis, at 0.05 false discovery rate.

PCR amplification relied on 60 Vbeta primers (plus 13 Jbeta primers). Profiled with immunoSEQ multiplex PCR; TCRdb holds only in-frame clones, not every one. Among some 190,000 clones listed, 80% to 90% were seen once. V dropped 6 bases and J dropped 0; count of bases not matched to a gene: 10. Germline V gene data show CDR1 as SNHLY and CDR2 as FYNNEI. This CDR3 is built from 18 residues. A word on this clone: What it binds is not known.

The chain combines TRBV2 with TRBJ2-6; TRBD1 agrees at 8 bases. Material for sequencing was PBMCs. The clonotype comes from a male donor in good health and CMV-seronegative. In DNA form, the CDR3 reads TGTGCCAGCAGAATAACTGGACAGGGAAGCTCTGGGGCCAACGTCCTGACTTTC. Amino acid sequence: CASRITGQGSSGANVLTF.